Included here is one TCR beta chain sequence, with context. Its antigen is as yet unknown. V was pared by 6 bases and J by 6 bases, with 9 bases between. The CDR3 has 11 amino acids. Germline V gene data show CDR1 as MNHNY and CDR2 as SVGAGI (reference sequence). The data belong to a study of shared clonotypes between healthy human individuals. The table came from immunoSEQ multiplex PCR; TCRdb's copy has only in-frame clones and leaves some out. Among hundreds of thousands of clones, about 97% were seen once, and the ten largest hold more than 0.3%. Study findings and constraints: It was expected that sequencing depth would affect clonotype sharing among donors. Sharing across four donors was highest in naive CD4 (approximately 5%) and lowest in memory CD8 (roughly 0.4%).

Sequencing was performed on memory CD8+ T cells sorted from blood. Documented subset: CD45RO+ cells pooled with CCR7-negative TemRA cells. This chain connects TRBV6-6 to TRBJ2-7; D is undetermined. This TCR was sampled from a man aged 25-45 years in good health. This CDR3 reads CASSPLSEQYF. In DNA form, the CDR3 reads TGTGCCAGCAGCCCCTTGAGCGAGCAGTACTTC.